The 28 T cell receptor beta chains presented below share a single source sample, sequenced in a study of cytomegalovirus exposure and HLA in healthy donors. PCR primers comprised 60 Vbeta and 13 Jbeta primers. Using immunoSEQ multiplex PCR, the repertoire was profiled, and TCRdb retains in-frame clones only, with some absent. The sample consists of approximately 170,000 clones, 85% of them appearing once. Sequencing was done on a sample of PBMCs. The receptors shown here come from a boy between 2 and 10 years old in good health and CMV-seronegative.

The rearrangement uses TRBV5-4 and TRBJ2-3; the D gene is possibly TRBD2 (7 bases). CDR3 size: 14 residues. Looked up from germline, CDR1 is SGHNT and CDR2 is YYREEE (reference sequence). Trimming cost V 2 bases and J 7 bases, with 14 bases left between them. The CDR3 loop reads CASSLVGGANTQYF. As DNA, the CDR3 is TGTGCCAGCAGCTTAGTGGGGGGGGCGAATACGCAGTATTTT.

This rearrangement joins TRBV6-1 to TRBJ2-3, with 8 bases matching TRBD2. From germline, CDR1 is MNHNS and CDR2 SASEGT. The CDR3 loop spans 16 amino acids. Trimming at V came to 1 base and at J to 2 bases, leaving 5 bases not matched to a gene. The CDR3 sequence is CASSEGILAVTDTQYF. In nucleotides, the CDR3 is TGTGCCAGCAGTGAAGGAATACTAGCGGTCACAGATACGCAGTATTTT.

This chain joins TRBV27 and TRBJ1-4; TRBD1 might be the D (5 bases). Trimming removed 3 bases from V and 8 bases from J, with 13 bases in between. Germline CDR1 is MNHEY and CDR2 is SMNVEV (reference sequence). This CDR3 has 14 residues. CDR3 bases: TGTGCCAGCAGTTTTAGGGGAAGCCAAGAAAAACTGTTTTTT. Protein: CASSFRGSQEKLFF. The full variable domain, rest sourced from reference TRBV27 and TRBJ1-4, is EAQVTQNPRYLITVTGKKLTVTCSQNMNHEYMSWYRQDPGLGLRQIYYSMNVEVTDKGDVPEGYKVSRKEKRNFPLILESPSPNQTSLYFCASSFRGSQEKLFFGSGTQLSVL.

The rearrangement joins TRBV9 to TRBJ2-1, with 13 bases identical to TRBD2. V lost 4 bases and J lost 9; bases outside the gene matches: 4. The CDR3 contains 14 residues. CDR1 and CDR2 from the germline V gene are SGDLS and YYNGEE. In nucleotides, the CDR3 is TGTGCCAGCAGCACTAGCGGGAGGGCCGTTGAGCAGTTCTTC. Protein sequence: CASSTSGRAVEQFF.

This clone has only a few counts. The chain uses TRBV19 and TRBJ1-2; TRBD1 might be the D (5 bases). V was cut by 3 bases and J by 4 bases, with 18 bases left in between. This CDR3 has 16 amino acids. Germline CDR1 LNHDA, CDR2 SQIVND (reference sequence). The CDR3 is CASSIRGGAVGYGYTF. CDR3 nucleotides: TGTGCCAGTAGTATTCGTGGTGGGGCAGTGGGCTATGGCTACACCTTC.

This clone has more than one count but fewer than ten. The gene calls are TRBV6-1 and TRBJ2-7; 10 positions match TRBD2. The V segment lost 4 bases and the J segment 4 bases; nucleotides outside the gene matches: 4. Germline CDR1 and CDR2: MNHNS and SASEGT. CDR3 length: 14 residues. This CDR3 is CASSGSGGEYEQYV. CDR3 coding DNA: TGTGCCAGCAGTGGGAGCGGGGGGGAATACGAGCAGTACGTC.

This clone occurred once. The V gene is TRBV23-1, the J gene TRBJ1-1; possible D gene TRBD1, 6 bases. TRBV23-1 is an ORF, and what it does is uncertain. This CDR3 spans 19 amino acids. V lost 0 bases and J 4 bases, leaving 24 bases between the germline ends. CDR3 nucleotide sequence: TGCGCCAGCAGTCAATCGTTCGCTCATACCGGGACACCCGTCACTGAAGCTTTCTTT. Its protein is CASSQSFAHTGTPVTEAFF.

This clone was seen a handful of times. CDR3 region: CASSPRSLRSYEQYF. Written as DNA, the CDR3 is TGTGCCAGCAGCCCCAGGTCCCTGCGATCCTACGAGCAGTACTTC. The rearrangement links TRBV11-2 to TRBJ2-7, with no clear D. Germline lookup yields CDR1 SGHAT and CDR2 FQNNGV. Trimming removed 5 bases from V and 1 base from J, with 15 bases in between. The CDR3 sequence is 15 residues long.

As for this clone: Other DNA variants within this sample encode the same CDR3. This chain joins TRBV27 and TRBJ1-1, with D perhaps matching TRBD1 (6 bases). Germline V lookup: CDR1 MNHEY, CDR2 SMNVEV (reference sequence). The CDR3 length is 15 residues. V was shortened by 2 bases and J by 1 base, with 11 bases between the two germline ends. CDR3 DNA: TGTGCCAGCAGTTTAAGCCGAGGGGGGAACACTGAAGCTTTCTTT. This translates into CASSLSRGGNTEAFF.

The chain carries TRBV27 and TRBJ1-1; D perhaps matches TRBD1 (5 bases). Trimming took off 6 bases at V and 4 bases at J, with 12 bases between the two ends. The CDR3 contains 13 residues. CDR1 is MNHEY and CDR2 is SMNVEV in the germline V gene (reference sequence). CDR3 DNA sequence: TGTGCCAGCAGGCGATGGGGGGGCACTGAAGCTTTCTTT. Its translation is CASRRWGGTEAFF.

The genes are TRBV28 and TRBJ2-7; no clear D. Trimming removed 2 bases from V and 2 bases from J, with 7 bases in between. Germline CDR1 is MDHEN and CDR2 is SYDVKM. This CDR3 has 13 amino acids. CDR3 loop: CASSLRSTYEQYF. The CDR3 nucleotides are TGTGCCAGCAGTTTACGGAGCACCTACGAGCAGTACTTC.

The rearrangement uses TRBV11-2 and TRBJ2-7, with D possibly being TRBD1 (5 bases). The CDR3 is made up of 13 amino acids. V gave up 2 bases and J gave up 6 bases, with 11 bases separating them. From germline, CDR1 is SGHAT and CDR2 FQNNGV. The CDR3 spells CASSLQGLAEQYF. The CDR3 DNA is TGTGCCAGCAGCTTACAGGGTCTGGCCGAGCAGTACTTC.

The chain combines TRBV4-1 with TRBJ2-3; TRBD1 might be the D (5 bases). V lost 4 bases to trimming and J lost 3 bases, with 14 bases between them. Germline V lookup: CDR1 MGHRA, CDR2 YSYEKL. The CDR3 loop spans 15 amino acids. The CDR3, as DNA: TGCGCCAGCAGCCCCGCGACAGTTGGTACAGATACGCAGTATTTT. Its translation is CASSPATVGTDTQYF.

This clone turned up a few times. V and J are TRBV19 and TRBJ1-1; the D gene is possibly TRBD1 (6 bases). V shed 5 bases and J shed 5 bases, with 18 bases lying between them. Per germline, CDR1 LNHDA and CDR2 SQIVND (reference sequence). The CDR3 runs to 15 residues. CDR3 protein: CASSLDRNKWTEAFF. The CDR3 DNA reads as TGTGCCAGTAGTCTCGACAGGAATAAGTGGACTGAAGCTTTCTTT.

This chain links TRBV11-2 with TRBJ2-2, with 8 bases matching TRBD2. Germline CDR1 and CDR2: SGHAT and FQNNGV. CDR3 length: 18 amino acids. Losses at the gene ends were 5 bases for V and 8 bases for J; bases not matched to a gene: 19. For the CDR3, the DNA is TGTGCCAGCAGCCACTCGGGGGGGTTTGGCGCTTTTAGGGGGGAGCTGTTTTTT. Protein sequence: CASSHSGGFGAFRGELFF. The full variable domain, its missing parts supplied by reference TRBV11-2 and TRBJ2-2, is EAGVAQSPRYKIIEKRQSVAFWCNPISGHATLYWYQQILGQGPKLLIQFQNNGVVDDSQLPKDRFSAERLKGVDSTLKIQPAKLEDSAVYLCASSHSGGFGAFRGELFFGEGSRLTVL.

This chain connects TRBV5-1 to TRBJ1-1; no definite D call. CDR1 and CDR2 from the germline V gene are SGHRS and YFSETQ. The V gene lost 1 base and the J gene lost 1 base, with 8 bases spanning the gap. The CDR3 has 14 residues. The CDR3 sequence: CASSLFQENTEAFF. CDR3 DNA sequence: TGCGCCAGCAGCTTGTTCCAGGAGAACACTGAAGCTTTCTTT.

V usage is TRBV28 and J usage is TRBJ2-7; D perhaps matches TRBD1 (5 bases). The germline gives CDR1 MDHEN, CDR2 SYDVKM. Trimming removed 7 bases from V and 2 bases from J, with 9 bases in between. The CDR3 has 12 amino acids. Here the CDR3 DNA reads TGTGCCAGCATCAGGGCCCCCTACGAGCAGTACTTC. Its translation: CASIRAPYEQYF.

This chain joins TRBV29-1 and TRBJ2-1; 9 nucleotides align to TRBD2. The CDR3 is 15 amino acids. V lost 3 bases to trimming and J lost 2 bases; unmatched junction nucleotides: 5. Per germline, CDR1 SQVTM and CDR2 ANQGSEA. In DNA, the CDR3 is TGCAGCGTTGATCCGGAGCGGGGGGCCTACAATGAGCAGTTCTTC. Its translation: CSVDPERGAYNEQFF.

The table lists this clone with a count of one. The chain carries TRBV9 and TRBJ1-1; possibly TRBD1 for D (6 bases). Germline values: CDR1 SGDLS, CDR2 YYNGEE. V lost 0 bases and J lost 7, with 13 bases in between. CDR3 length: 14 residues. As DNA, the CDR3 is TGTGCCAGCAGCGTAGGCGTCAAGACAGGTGAAGCTTTCTTT. This codes for CASSVGVKTGEAFF.

This chain joins TRBV29-1 and TRBJ2-1; TRBD2 agrees at 9 bases. This CDR3 has 13 residues. V lost 3 bases and J lost 6; bases outside the gene matches: 3. Germline assignment: CDR1 SQVTM and CDR2 ANQGSEA. The CDR3: CSVEGLASNEQFF. Written as DNA, the CDR3 is TGCAGCGTTGAGGGACTAGCCTCCAATGAGCAGTTCTTC.

The CDR3 region has the DNA TGCGCCAGCAGCGACATAACAGGGGTTCCCTACGAGCAGTACGTC. Its protein product is CASSDITGVPYEQYV. This rearrangement joins TRBV10-2 to TRBJ2-7; TRBD1 agrees at 7 bases. The CDR3 has 15 residues. Germline CDR1 is WSHSY and CDR2 is SAAADI. Unmatched junction bases numbered 10, after V lost 6 bases and J lost 2 bases.

In this sample, this clone turned up once. The V gene is TRBV7-9, the J gene TRBJ2-5; D possibly corresponds to TRBD2 (7 bases). Germline lookup yields CDR1 SEHNR and CDR2 FQNEAQ (reference sequence). Trimming shortened V by 4 bases and J by 5 bases, and 11 bases separated the two germline ends. CDR3 length equals 13 residues. In DNA form, the CDR3 reads TGTGCCAGCAGCTCCGGGGGGCGGGAGACCCAGTACTTC. The encoded protein is CASSSGGRETQYF.

The V gene is TRBV27, the J gene TRBJ2-5, with D perhaps TRBD2 (6 bases). This CDR3 has 14 amino acids. V was shortened by 5 bases and J by 3 bases, with 13 bases between the two germline ends. CDR1 is MNHEY, CDR2 SMNVEV, per germline (reference sequence). The CDR3: CASSAGTFEETQYF. The CDR3 nucleotides are TGTGCCAGCAGTGCCGGGACTTTTGAAGAGACCCAGTACTTC.

The chain joins TRBV28 to TRBJ2-7; 7 bases are a match to TRBD2. This CDR3 spans 15 amino acids. Germline loops: CDR1 MDHEN, CDR2 SYDVKM. The ends lost 6 bases at V and 2 bases at J; junction bases unmatched: 10. CDR3 protein: CASRPGAGVTYEQYF. The CDR3, as DNA: TGTGCCAGCAGACCCGGGGCGGGAGTGACCTACGAGCAGTACTTC.

The chain joins TRBV28 to TRBJ2-7, with D possibly matching TRBD2 (6 bases). V lost 4 bases, J lost 5 bases, and 15 bases lay in between. The germline V gene encodes CDR1 MDHEN and CDR2 SYDVKM. The CDR3 extends over 14 amino acids. In DNA, the CDR3 is TGTGCCAGCAGTTCGGGGGTGGGGCGGGACGAGCAGTACGTC. Amino acids: CASSSGVGRDEQYV.

The chain carries TRBV27 and TRBJ2-3, with D possibly being TRBD2 (6 bases). Germline V lookup: CDR1 MNHEY, CDR2 SMNVEV (reference sequence). V lost 6 bases, J lost 2 bases, and 21 bases lay in between. The CDR3 is 17 residues long. CDR3 coding DNA: TGTGCCAGCAGCCCTTATCGACCCGGGAGCTCCACAGATACGCAGTATTTT. It encodes CASSPYRPGSSTDTQYF.

This sequence joins TRBV7-6 and TRBJ2-5; D gene unclear. Deletions cut 5 bases from V and 0 bases from J, with 16 bases between. Germline V CDR1 and CDR2: SGHVS, FNYEAQ. The CDR3 length is 16 residues. For the CDR3, the DNA is TGTGCCAGCAGCCCCCCGACTCCGTCGTACCAAGAGACCCAGTACTTC. Translating it yields CASSPPTPSYQETQYF. Using reference TRBV7-6 and TRBJ2-5 for the parts outside the CDR3, the full variable domain is GAGVSQSPRYKVTKRGQDVALRCDPISGHVSLYWYRQALGQGPEFLTYFNYEAQQDKSGLPNDRFSAERPEGSISTLTIQRTEQRDSAMYRCASSPPTPSYQETQYFGPGTRLLVL.

This clone has a handful of counts. The rearrangement uses TRBV7-2 and TRBJ2-3; a weak D match, TRBD2 (5 bases). Germline V lookup: CDR1 SGHTA, CDR2 FQGNSA. V was trimmed by 0 bases and J by 3 bases, leaving 10 bases between them. The CDR3 runs to 15 residues. This CDR3 is CASSLAWRTTDTQYF. For the CDR3, the DNA is TGTGCCAGCAGCTTAGCCTGGCGGACTACAGATACGCAGTATTTT.